The clone carrying this T cell receptor (beta chain) was observed a single time. Generated by immunoSEQ multiplex PCR, the TCRdb table keeps only in-frame clones and is missing some. The sample comprises a few hundred thousand clones, over 75% of which are singletons, and about 1.9% rests with the top ten. The data are from a study of blood T cell repertoires in COVID-19. Across the study: Sources were T cells, B-cell-depleted T cells, or PBMCs; the material itself was cDNA or gDNA.

The germline V gene has CDR1 LNHDA and CDR2 SQIVND (reference sequence). This CDR3 spans 15 amino acids. The V and J ends lost 5 bases and 5 bases, in that order; junction bases with no gene match: 6. This clonotype was obtained from a man aged 40-49 years in a cohort exposed to, infected with or recovered from COVID-19 (not recorded which). The gene calls are TRBV19 and TRBJ2-1; 10 nucleotides line up with TRBD1. The sequencing input was PBMCs or T cells enriched from blood (not recorded which). CDR3 in DNA: TGTGCCAGTAGTGGGCGGGACAGGGGCCACAATGAGCAGTTCTTC. Amino acid sequence: CASSGRDRGHNEQFF.